The next 26 T cell receptor beta chains were all read from a single sample in a study of blood T cell repertoires in COVID-19. Only in-frame clones appear in the TCRdb table, and some are missing; sequencing was by immunoSEQ multiplex PCR. The sample includes roughly 170,000 clones, less than 85% seen only once; the top ten take more than 5.5%. The sample was peripheral blood. Source of these receptors: a human donor in a cohort sampled during active COVID-19.

V usage is TRBV5-1 and J usage is TRBJ2-5; weak D call: TRBD2 (5 bases). The V end was cut by 0 bases, the J end by 5 bases, with 17 bases between. The germline gives CDR1 SGHRS, CDR2 YFSETQ. CDR3 size: 16 residues. CDR3 region: CASSLDSRGGQETQYF. The DNA of the CDR3 is TGCGCCAGCAGCTTGGACTCCCGAGGAGGTCAGGAGACCCAGTACTTC.

This clone was counted a single time. This may arise from a read error, as a much more abundant clone is one base away. CDR3 DNA sequence: TGCGCCAGCAGCTTGGGACAGGGCGAGCAGTACTTC. Protein sequence: CASSLGQGEQYF. This chain connects TRBV5-1 to TRBJ2-7, with TRBD1 identical over 7 bases. V shed 0 bases, J shed 6 bases, and the junction held 0 bases outside the gene matches. There are 12 residues in the CDR3. The germline CDR1 and CDR2 sequences are SGHRS and YFSETQ.

Ten or more counts support this clone. This chain joins TRBV5-6 and TRBJ2-1; TRBD1 matches 8 bases. With 0 bases clipped from V and 5 bases from J, the junction kept 1 base outside the gene matches. The germline V gene encodes CDR1 SGHDT and CDR2 YYEEEE. This CDR3 has 14 residues. CDR3 protein: CASSLGQGNNEQFF. The CDR3 DNA follows: TGTGCCAGCAGCTTGGGACAGGGGAACAATGAGCAGTTCTTC.

The chain couples TRBV5-1 to TRBJ2-5, with TRBD1 as a possible D gene (5 bases). Trimming removed 2 bases at V and 3 bases at J, with 11 bases between. In germline, CDR1 is SGHRS, CDR2 YFSETQ. The CDR3 loop spans 14 amino acids. In DNA form, the CDR3 reads TGCGCCAGCAGCTTTAGTACAGGTGAAGAGACCCAGTACTTC. Protein: CASSFSTGEETQYF. The whole variable domain, filled in from reference TRBV5-1 and TRBJ2-5, reads KAGVTQTPRYLIKTRGQQVTLSCSPISGHRSVSWYQQTPGQGLQFLFEYFSETQRNKGNFPGRFSGRQFSNSRSEMNVSTLELGDSALYLCASSFSTGEETQYFGPGTRLLVL.

This chain connects TRBV7-8 to TRBJ2-7; D may be TRBD1 (5 bases). Germline CDR1 and CDR2: SGHVS and FQNEAQ. The CDR3 covers 14 residues. V shed 5 bases and J shed 5 bases, with 16 bases lying between them. The CDR3 loop is CASSRTLVGNEQYF. In DNA form, the CDR3 reads TGTGCCAGCAGCCGGACATTGGTGGGGAACGAGCAGTACTTC.

The rearrangement joins TRBV6-6 to TRBJ1-1, with D possibly matching TRBD1 (5 bases). V was pared by 7 bases and J by 3 bases, with 12 bases between. This CDR3 region has 13 residues. Germline CDR1 MNHNY, CDR2 SVGAGI (reference sequence). The CDR3 sequence is CASTGSGDTEAFF. DNA for the CDR3: TGTGCCAGCACAGGGTCGGGGGACACTGAAGCTTTCTTT.

This clone was counted a single time. The gene calls are TRBV30 and TRBJ1-1; unclear D gene. V was shortened by 3 bases and J by 6 bases, with 20 bases between the two germline ends. The germline V gene encodes CDR1 GTSNPN and CDR2 SVGIG (reference sequence). CDR3 length: 15 residues. CDR3 nucleotides: TGTGCCTGGAGAACCCTCCGGAGGAGTGGGGCTGAAGCTTTCTTT. The encoded protein is CAWRTLRRSGAEAFF. The complete variable domain, with remaining parts taken from reference TRBV30 and TRBJ1-1, reads SQTIHQWPATLVQPVGSPLSLECTVEGTSNPNLYWYRQAAGRGLQLLFYSVGIGQISSEVPQNLSASRPQDRQFILSSKKLLLSDSGFYLCAWRTLRRSGAEAFFGQGTRLTVV.

This chain links TRBV7-8 with TRBJ2-5, with a tentative D call TRBD1 (5 bases). The CDR3 has 15 amino acids. The ends were cut back, 5 bases at V and 1 base at J, with 14 bases in the middle. Germline V gives CDR1 SGHVS, CDR2 FQNEAQ. This CDR3 is CASSRPTGAQETQYF. The CDR3 nucleotides read TGTGCCAGCAGCCGGCCCACTGGGGCCCAAGAGACCCAGTACTTC.

This clone has only one observation. The chain has TRBV7-8 and TRBJ2-5; D unresolved. The CDR3 runs to 11 residues. Germline V gives CDR1 SGHVS, CDR2 FQNEAQ. Trimming cost V 5 bases and J 7 bases, with 8 bases left between them. CDR3 coding DNA: TGTGCCAGCAGCCGAATCGGGACCCAGTACTTC. It specifies CASSRIGTQYF.

The J gene is TRBJ2-2, the V gene TRBV29-1; 10 positions agree with TRBD1. CDR1 is SQVTM and CDR2 is ANQGSEA in the germline V gene. Losses at the gene ends were 4 bases for V and 3 bases for J; bases not matched to a gene: 5. CDR3 length: 15 amino acids. The CDR3 region is CSVVDRGLDTGELFF. In nucleotides, the CDR3 is TGCAGCGTTGTAGACAGGGGGCTGGACACCGGGGAGCTGTTTTTT.

There are a few counts of this clone. The gene calls are TRBV24-1 and TRBJ1-1, with 10 bases aligning to TRBD1. Germline-derived CDR1 and CDR2 are KGHDR and SFDVKD. The V segment lost 12 bases and the J segment 1 base; nucleotides outside the gene matches: 10. There are 15 residues in the CDR3. The CDR3 nucleotides are TGTGCCGCCCGACAGGGGGCTGAGGCGAACACTGAAGCTTTCTTT. As protein: CAARQGAEANTEAFF.

The chain employs TRBV9 and TRBJ2-3, with no clear D. The CDR3 runs to 15 residues. Trimming stripped 4 bases from V and 5 bases from J, with 17 bases between. Germline CDR1 and CDR2: SGDLS and YYNGEE. The CDR3 region has the DNA TGTGCCAGCAGCTACTCAGGCCTGACCGTAGATACGCAGTATTTT. The encoded protein is CASSYSGLTVDTQYF.

This clone came up once. CDR3 in amino acids: CASSFSVADGYTF. For the CDR3, the DNA is TGTGCCAGCAGCTTTTCGGTGGCGGATGGCTACACCTTC. This chain links TRBV7-8 with TRBJ1-2; D ambiguous. The CDR3 is 13 residues long. V was shortened by 3 bases and J by 6 bases, with 11 bases between the two germline ends. The germline V gene has CDR1 SGHVS and CDR2 FQNEAQ.

The CDR3 coding sequence is TGTGCCAGCAGCGCAGGAGGGGCTTACTATGGCTACACCTTC. It specifies CASSAGGAYYGYTF. The chain uses TRBV7-9 and TRBJ1-2, with TRBD1 as a possible D gene (5 bases). V was clipped by 5 bases and J by 3 bases, with 13 bases between them. The CDR3 is 14 residues long. CDR1 and CDR2 (germline): SEHNR, FQNEAQ (reference sequence).

For the CDR3, the DNA is TGCGCCACCTCCGAAGGGAGGGTCGACAATGAGCAGTTCTTC. It is translated as CATSEGRVDNEQFF. V and J are TRBV5-1 and TRBJ2-1, with 7 bases lining up with TRBD2. The CDR3 is made up of 14 amino acids. Germline trimming cut 9 bases from V and 5 bases from J; bases unmatched to any gene: 11. Germline-derived CDR1 and CDR2 are SGHRS and YFSETQ.

This clone has only a few counts. The same CDR3 arises from other DNA sequences in this sample as well. The V gene is TRBV6-5, the J gene TRBJ1-2; the D is unclear. Germline assignment: CDR1 MNHEY and CDR2 SVGAGI. CDR3 length equals 13 residues. With 0 bases removed from V and 4 bases from J, the gap between germline ends came to 6 bases. The CDR3 bases are TGTGCCAGCAGTTACTCGTCGAGCTATGGCTACACCTTC. This sequence encodes CASSYSSSYGYTF.

As regards this clone: At one of its ends the junction is not consistent with the germline gene, which may arise from a read error. The chain joins TRBV4-1 to TRBJ2-1; TRBD2 agrees at 10 bases. CDR1 is MGHRA, CDR2 YSYEKL, per germline. This CDR3 comprises 15 residues. CDR3 DNA sequence: TGCGCCAGCAGCCAAGGTACTAGCGGGGCCAATAAGCAGTTCTTC. Amino acid sequence: CASSQGTSGANKQFF.

The gene calls are TRBV30 and TRBJ2-5, with a weak D call TRBD2 (6 bases). In germline, CDR1 is GTSNPN, CDR2 SVGIG (reference sequence). This CDR3 is 14 amino acids long. V lost 0 bases, J lost 5 bases, and 13 bases lay in between. CDR3 DNA sequence: TGTGCCTGGAGTGTACCTCAACGGGGGGAGACCCAGTACTTC. Its protein product is CAWSVPQRGETQYF.

The CDR3 DNA is TGTGCCAGCAGCGTGGCCGGGGGAGGTCAGCCCCAGCATTTT. Translating gives CASSVAGGGQPQHF. This chain links TRBV9 with TRBJ1-5, with D maybe TRBD1 (5 bases). The V end lost 2 bases, the J end lost 6 bases, and 12 bases lay between the germline ends. CDR1 SGDLS and CDR2 YYNGEE come from the germline V gene. The CDR3 is 14 residues long.

Only a few counts were recorded for this clone. The gene calls are TRBV11-1 and TRBJ1-1, with a possible D match to TRBD1 (5 bases). Germline CDR1 SGHAT, CDR2 FQDESV (reference sequence). Trimming shortened V by 5 bases and J by 7 bases, and 11 bases separated the two germline ends. The CDR3 spans 12 residues. The CDR3 here is CASSLPGGEAFF. CDR3 nucleotides: TGTGCCAGCAGCCTGCCCGGGGGTGAAGCTTTCTTT.

The V call is TRBV10-1, the J call TRBJ1-1, with 7 bases identical to TRBD1. This CDR3 is built from 15 residues. CDR1 is WNHNN, CDR2 SYGVQD, per germline (reference sequence). Losses at the gene ends were 7 bases for V and 4 bases for J; bases not matched to a gene: 12. CDR3 loop: CASTADREGVTEAFF. The CDR3 bases are TGCGCCAGCACTGCCGACAGGGAAGGGGTCACTGAAGCTTTCTTT.

This clone was counted a single time. The CDR3 DNA sequence: TGTGCCACCAGCAGAGATCTGACCCAGTACTTC. As protein: CATSRDLTQYF. This sequence joins TRBV15 and TRBJ2-5; D not certain. The CDR3 consists of 11 residues. CDR1 LNHNV and CDR2 YYDKDF come from the germline V gene (reference sequence). Trimming cost V 0 bases and J 7 bases, with 3 bases left between them.

The chain links TRBV20-1 to TRBJ2-1, with D perhaps TRBD1 (5 bases). The CDR3 has 11 amino acids. V was pared by 5 bases and J by 8 bases, with 10 bases between. In germline, CDR1 is DFQATT, CDR2 SNEGSKA (reference sequence). The CDR3 nucleotides are TGCAGTGCTCGCAGGGTTTATGAGCAGTTCTTC. Amino acids: CSARRVYEQFF.

V is TRBV5-8 and J is TRBJ2-3; D possibly corresponds to TRBD1 (5 bases). In germline, CDR1 is SGHTS, CDR2 YDEGEE. Deletions cut 2 bases from V and 3 bases from J, with 7 bases between. The CDR3 is made up of 13 amino acids. The CDR3 reads CASSFQGTDTQYF. In nucleotides, the CDR3 is TGTGCCAGCAGCTTTCAGGGTACAGATACGCAGTATTTT.

The chain joins TRBV2 to TRBJ2-1; the D gene is possibly TRBD2 (6 bases). V lost 4 bases and J 8 bases, leaving 12 bases between the germline ends. Germline values: CDR1 SNHLY, CDR2 FYNNEI. The CDR3 runs 13 residues. The CDR3 spells CASSGWEVDEQFF. The CDR3 coding sequence is TGTGCCAGCAGTGGTTGGGAGGTCGATGAGCAGTTCTTC. The full variable domain, with the rest looked up from reference TRBV2 and TRBJ2-1, is EPEVTQTPSHQVTQMGQEVILRCVPISNHLYFYWYRQILGQKVEFLVSFYNNEISEKSEIFDDQFSVERPDGSNFTLKIRSTKLEDSAMYFCASSGWEVDEQFFGPGTRLTVL.

V and J are TRBV10-3 and TRBJ1-3; 10 bases are a match to TRBD1. In germline, CDR1 is ENHRY, CDR2 SYGVKD. CDR3 size: 14 residues. V was pared by 10 bases and J by 3 bases, with 6 bases of the junction left unmatched. The DNA for the CDR3 is TGTGCCACCTCCGGGACAGGGGATGGAAACACCATATATTTT. It specifies CATSGTGDGNTIYF.